Reported below is one TCR beta chain. Antigen specificity is unknown. The data are from a study of blood T cells in healthy people across ages. Study-wide results and caveats: When set beside aged donors, long-lived donors presented more naive CD4+ cells and higher diversity. Age showed a roughly linear inverse relationship with TCR beta diversity per million T cells.

Trimming removed 0 bases from V and 7 bases from J, with 19 bases in between. The CDR3 extends over 16 amino acids. Germline CDR1 SQVTM, CDR2 ANQGSEA. A sample-barcoded 5' primer and a J-beta primer mix were used in a second PCR of about 6 to 12 cycles. MiXCR, run by TCRdb on the 5' RACE reads, gives a single entry per CDR3 protein. Among roughly 1.4 million distinct CDR3 sequences listed, around 55% were seen once. This sequence originates from a man aged 18 to 35 in good health. V is TRBV29-1 and J is TRBJ2-1; maybe TRBD2 (5 bases). The sample was blood. The CDR3 sequence: CSVEELGRTGPNEQFF. CDR3 DNA: TGCAGCGTTGAAGAATTGGGTAGGACTGGGCCGAATGAGCAGTTCTTC.